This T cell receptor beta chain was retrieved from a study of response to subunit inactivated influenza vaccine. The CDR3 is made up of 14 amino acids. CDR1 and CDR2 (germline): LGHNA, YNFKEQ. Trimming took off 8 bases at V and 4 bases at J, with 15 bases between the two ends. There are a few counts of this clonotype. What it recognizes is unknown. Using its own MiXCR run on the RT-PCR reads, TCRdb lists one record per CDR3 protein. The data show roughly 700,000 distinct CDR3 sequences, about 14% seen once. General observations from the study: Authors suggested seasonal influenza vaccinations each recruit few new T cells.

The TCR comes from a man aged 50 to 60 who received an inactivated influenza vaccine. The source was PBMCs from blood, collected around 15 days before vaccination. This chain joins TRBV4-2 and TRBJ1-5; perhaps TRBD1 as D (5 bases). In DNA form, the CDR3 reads TGTGCCAGCGGACATGGGTCGGCAAATCAGCCCCAGCATTTT. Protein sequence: CASGHGSANQPQHF.